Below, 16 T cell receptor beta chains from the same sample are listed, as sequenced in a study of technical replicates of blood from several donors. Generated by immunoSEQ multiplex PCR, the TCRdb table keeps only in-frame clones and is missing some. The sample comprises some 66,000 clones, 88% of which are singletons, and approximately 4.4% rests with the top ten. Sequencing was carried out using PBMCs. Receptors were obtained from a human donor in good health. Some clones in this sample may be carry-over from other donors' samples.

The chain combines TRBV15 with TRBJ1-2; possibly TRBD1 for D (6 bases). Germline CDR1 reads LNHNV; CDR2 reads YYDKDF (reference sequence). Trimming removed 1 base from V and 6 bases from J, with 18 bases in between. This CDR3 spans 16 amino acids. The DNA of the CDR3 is TGTGCCACCAGCAGAGTACCACCGGGACAAACCCATGGCTACACCTTC. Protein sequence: CATSRVPPGQTHGYTF.

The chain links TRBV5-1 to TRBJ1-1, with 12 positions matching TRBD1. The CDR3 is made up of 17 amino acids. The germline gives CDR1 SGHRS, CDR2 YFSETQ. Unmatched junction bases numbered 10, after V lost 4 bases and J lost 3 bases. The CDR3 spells CASSAVPGQGADTEAFF. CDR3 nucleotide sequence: TGCGCCAGCAGCGCCGTCCCGGGACAGGGGGCGGACACTGAAGCTTTCTTT.

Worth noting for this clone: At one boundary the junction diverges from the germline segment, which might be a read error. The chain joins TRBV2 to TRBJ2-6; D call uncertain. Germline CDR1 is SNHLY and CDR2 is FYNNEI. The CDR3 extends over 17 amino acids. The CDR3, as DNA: TGTGCCAGCAATGAAGAGACAACGACCCGCTGGTCCAACGTCCTGACTTTC. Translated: CASNEETTTRWSNVLTF.

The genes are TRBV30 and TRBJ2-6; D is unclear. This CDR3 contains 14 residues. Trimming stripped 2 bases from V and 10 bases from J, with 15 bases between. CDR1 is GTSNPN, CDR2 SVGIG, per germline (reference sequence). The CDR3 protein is CAWSPLGSANVLTF. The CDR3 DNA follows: TGTGCCTGGAGTCCGCTCGGTTCCGCAAACGTCCTGACTTTC.

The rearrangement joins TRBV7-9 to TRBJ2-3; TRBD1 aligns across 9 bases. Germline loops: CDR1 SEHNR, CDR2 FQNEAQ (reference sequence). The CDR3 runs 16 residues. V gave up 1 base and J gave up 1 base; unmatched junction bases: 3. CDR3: CASSLVRDRGTDTQYF. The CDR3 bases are TGTGCCAGCAGCTTAGTCCGGGACAGGGGCACAGATACGCAGTATTTT.

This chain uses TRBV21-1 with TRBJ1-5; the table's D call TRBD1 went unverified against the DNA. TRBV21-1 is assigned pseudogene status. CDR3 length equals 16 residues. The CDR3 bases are TGTGCCAGCAGCCGCGGACAGGGACTTCGGGATCAGCCCCAGCATTTT. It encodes CASSRGQGLRDQPQHF.

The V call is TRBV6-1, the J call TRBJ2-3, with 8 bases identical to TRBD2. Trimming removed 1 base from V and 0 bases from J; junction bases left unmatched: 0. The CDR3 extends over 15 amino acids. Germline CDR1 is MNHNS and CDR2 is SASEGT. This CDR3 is CASSEVAGSTDTQYF. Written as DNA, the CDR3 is TGTGCCAGCAGTGAAGTAGCGGGGAGCACAGATACGCAGTATTTT.

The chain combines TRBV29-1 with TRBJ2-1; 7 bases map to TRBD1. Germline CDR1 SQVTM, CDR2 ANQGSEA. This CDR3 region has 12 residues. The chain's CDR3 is CSTTGSGNEQFF. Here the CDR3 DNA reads TGCAGTACGACAGGGTCGGGCAATGAGCAGTTCTTC.

The CDR3 loop reads CAWTGVAQETQYF. In DNA form, the CDR3 reads TGTGCCTGGACGGGGGTGGCGCAAGAGACCCAGTACTTC. The chain is built from TRBV30 and TRBJ2-5, with D possibly being TRBD2 (6 bases). Germline CDR1 GTSNPN, CDR2 SVGIG (reference sequence). The ends were cut back, 4 bases at V and 2 bases at J, with 11 bases in the middle. The CDR3 loop spans 13 amino acids.

CDR3 nucleotides: TGCAGCGTTGGAAATGGACAGGGGGGTGGGGAGCAGTACTTC. Protein sequence: CSVGNGQGGGEQYF. The rearrangement uses TRBV29-1 and TRBJ2-7; 10 nucleotides match TRBD1. Unmatched junction bases numbered 10, after V lost 4 bases and J lost 7 bases. The germline CDR1 and CDR2 sequences are SQVTM and ANQGSEA. This CDR3 has 14 amino acids.

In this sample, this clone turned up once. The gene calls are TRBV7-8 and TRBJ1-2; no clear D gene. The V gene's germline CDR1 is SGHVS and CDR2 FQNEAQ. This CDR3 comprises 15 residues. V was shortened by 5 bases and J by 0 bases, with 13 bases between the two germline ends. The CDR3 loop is CASSHRRAANYGYTF. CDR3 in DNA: TGTGCCAGCAGCCACCGGAGGGCGGCTAACTATGGCTACACCTTC.

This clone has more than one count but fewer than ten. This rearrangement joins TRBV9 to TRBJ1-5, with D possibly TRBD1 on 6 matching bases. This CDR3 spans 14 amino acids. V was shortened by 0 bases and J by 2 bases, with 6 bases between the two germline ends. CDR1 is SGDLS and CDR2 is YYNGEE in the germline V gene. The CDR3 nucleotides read TGTGCCAGCAGCGTAGCAGGGGGCAATCAGCCCCAGCATTTT. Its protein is CASSVAGGNQPQHF.

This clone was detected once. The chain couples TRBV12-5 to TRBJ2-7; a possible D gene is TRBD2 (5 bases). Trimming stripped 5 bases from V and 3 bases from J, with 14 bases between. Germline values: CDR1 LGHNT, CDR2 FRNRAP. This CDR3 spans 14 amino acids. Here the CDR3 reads CASGREAGGYEQYF. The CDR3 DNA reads TGTGCTAGTGGTCGAGAAGCAGGAGGCTACGAGCAGTACTTC.

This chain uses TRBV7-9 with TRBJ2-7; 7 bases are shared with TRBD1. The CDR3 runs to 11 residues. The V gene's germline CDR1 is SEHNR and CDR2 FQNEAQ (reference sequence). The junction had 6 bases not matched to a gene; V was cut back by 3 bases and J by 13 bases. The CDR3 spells CASSLDRFFYF. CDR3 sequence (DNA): TGTGCCAGCAGCTTGGACAGGTTTTTCTACTTC. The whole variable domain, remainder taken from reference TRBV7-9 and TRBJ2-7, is DTGVSQNPRHKITKRGQNVTFRCDPISEHNRLYWYRQTLGQGPEFLTYFQNEAQLEKSRLLSDRFSAERPKGSFSTLEIQRTEQGDSAMYLCASSLDRFFYFGPGTRLTVT.

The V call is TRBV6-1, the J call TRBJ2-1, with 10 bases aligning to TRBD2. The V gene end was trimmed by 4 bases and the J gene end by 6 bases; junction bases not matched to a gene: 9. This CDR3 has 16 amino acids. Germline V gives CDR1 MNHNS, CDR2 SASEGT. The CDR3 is CASSAGSGGALNEQFF. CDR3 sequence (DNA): TGTGCCAGCAGTGCCGGGAGCGGGGGGGCTCTCAATGAGCAGTTCTTC.

The DNA for the CDR3 is TGTGCCAGCAGTTACTACGGACAGGGTAGTCAGCCCCAGCATTTT. This codes for CASSYYGQGSQPQHF. The chain combines TRBV6-9 with TRBJ1-5, with 8 positions matching TRBD1. The CDR3 is 15 amino acids. J lost 6 bases, V lost 3 bases, and 7 bases had no gene match. In germline, CDR1 is MNHGY, CDR2 SVAAGI.